A single sample gave rise to the 31 T cell receptor beta chains below, sequenced in a study of T cell responses to AZD1222 COVID-19 vaccine. Here immunoSEQ multiplex PCR was the method, and the copy in TCRdb shows in-frame clones only, minus some. The sample contains 140,000 to 150,000 clones, roughly nine tenths of which appear only once. Source: peripheral blood, taken on day 0 of AZD1222 vaccination. Receptors were obtained from an adult in good health.

The chain carries TRBV4-1 and TRBJ2-6; 7 nucleotides align to TRBD1. The V gene's germline CDR1 is MGHRA and CDR2 YSYEKL. Trimming took 7 bases from V and 0 from J; bases not matched to a gene: 12. The CDR3 has 18 amino acids. The DNA of the CDR3 is TGCGCCAGCAAGGGTTCGGACAGGCGTCGCTCTGGGGCCAACGTCCTGACTTTC. Protein product: CASKGSDRRRSGANVLTF.

The chain combines TRBV6-4 with TRBJ1-2, with 8 bases aligning to TRBD1. Germline trimming cut 6 bases from V and 4 bases from J; bases unmatched to any gene: 4. Germline assignment: CDR1 MRHNA and CDR2 SNTAGT. The CDR3 extends over 13 amino acids. CDR3 amino acids: CASRHTGGYGYTF. CDR3 DNA sequence: TGTGCCAGCAGACATACAGGGGGCTATGGCTACACCTTC.

This chain uses TRBV28 with TRBJ1-3; 12 nucleotides agree with TRBD1. Looked up from germline, CDR1 is MDHEN and CDR2 is SYDVKM. V lost 2 bases, J lost 5 bases, and 16 bases stayed unmatched. CDR3 size: 20 residues. This CDR3 is CASSLVSRDRGQTGRNTIYF. In nucleotides, the CDR3 is TGTGCCAGCAGTTTAGTGTCCCGGGACAGGGGGCAAACCGGTCGAAACACCATATATTTT.

The chain carries TRBV5-1 and TRBJ1-1; D is unresolved. Germline CDR1 SGHRS, CDR2 YFSETQ. The CDR3 sequence is 13 residues long. The V gene lost 6 bases and the J gene lost 4 bases, with 13 bases spanning the gap. The CDR3 protein is CASTPLGSTEAFF. CDR3 coding DNA: TGCGCCAGCACCCCTCTCGGTTCCACTGAAGCTTTCTTT.

The V and J genes are TRBV6-5 and TRBJ2-5, with D tentatively TRBD2 (6 bases). The CDR3 extends over 14 amino acids. In germline, CDR1 is MNHEY, CDR2 SVGAGI. V gave up 5 bases and J gave up 2 bases, with 12 bases separating them. The CDR3 DNA reads TGTGCCAGCAGTCTTAGCGGTTCGCAAGAGACCCAGTACTTC. It encodes CASSLSGSQETQYF.

The V gene is TRBV5-6, the J gene TRBJ1-6, with D unresolved. The CDR3 consists of 17 residues. V lost 0 bases, J lost 2 bases, and 12 bases lay in between. Looked up from germline, CDR1 is SGHDT and CDR2 is YYEEEE. In DNA, the CDR3 is TGTGCCAGCAGCTTGGCCGGGAGGAATGCCTATAATTCACCCCTCCACTTT. As protein: CASSLAGRNAYNSPLHF.

This chain links TRBV19 with TRBJ2-7; possibly TRBD1 or TRBD2 for D (7 bases each). The germline gives CDR1 LNHDA, CDR2 SQIVND (reference sequence). Trimming pared 5 bases from V and 5 bases from J, leaving 16 bases between. The CDR3 has 14 residues. In DNA, the CDR3 is TGTGCCAGTAGTTACGCCCAGGGGGGGGACGAGCAGTACTTC. It encodes CASSYAQGGDEQYF.

The V call is TRBV2, the J call TRBJ2-3, with D unclear. The V gene lost 5 bases and the J gene lost 0 bases, with 3 bases spanning the gap. The CDR3 spans 12 residues. Looked up from germline, CDR1 is SNHLY and CDR2 is FYNNEI. The CDR3 loop reads CASSLSTDTQYF. The DNA for the CDR3 is TGTGCCAGCAGTCTTAGCACAGATACGCAGTATTTT.

This sequence joins TRBV29-1 and TRBJ1-2; possibly TRBD1 for D (6 bases). The CDR3 runs to 13 residues. Germline values: CDR1 SQVTM, CDR2 ANQGSEA. V shed 7 bases and J shed 2 bases, with 14 bases lying between them. The CDR3 nucleotides read TGCAGCGCCCCTTCGGGGGGCAACTATGGCTACACCTTC. Protein: CSAPSGGNYGYTF.

This clone was seen only once. CDR3 in DNA: TGTGCCAGCAGCTTTACCGGGACAACCGAGCAGTACTTC. Encoded protein: CASSFTGTTEQYF. J is TRBJ2-7 and V is TRBV7-2; TRBD1 might be the D (6 bases). There are 13 residues in the CDR3. The V and J ends lost 3 bases and 6 bases respectively, with 12 bases between them. Germline V gene data show CDR1 as SGHTA and CDR2 as FQGNSA. The full variable domain, in which reference TRBV7-2 and TRBJ2-7 provide the parts outside the CDR3, is GAGVSQSPSNKVTEKGKDVELRCDPISGHTALYWYRQSLGQGLEFLIYFQGNSAPDKSGLPSDRFSAERTGGSVSTLTIQRTQQEDSAVYLCASSFTGTTEQYFGPGTRLTVT.

V is TRBV5-1 and J is TRBJ1-2; 8 bases align to TRBD1. The V segment lost 4 bases and the J segment 6 bases; nucleotides outside the gene matches: 8. CDR3 length: 14 amino acids. The V gene's germline CDR1 is SGHRS and CDR2 YFSETQ. For the CDR3, the DNA is TGCGCCAGCAGCCTTTTGACAGGGGAAAATGGCTACACCTTC. Its translation is CASSLLTGENGYTF.

The V gene is TRBV7-9, the J gene TRBJ1-4, with 8 bases lining up with TRBD1. J lost 4 bases, V lost 5 bases, and 6 bases had no gene match. In germline, CDR1 is SEHNR, CDR2 FQNEAQ (reference sequence). The CDR3 contains 15 residues. CDR3: CASSLRGLDNEKLFF. The CDR3 coding sequence is TGTGCCAGCAGCCTCAGGGGGCTTGATAATGAAAAACTGTTTTTT.

This chain links TRBV4-1 with TRBJ1-1; 7 nucleotides agree with TRBD1. J lost 1 base, V lost 3 bases, and 5 bases had no gene match. Germline lookup yields CDR1 MGHRA and CDR2 YSYEKL. This CDR3 region has 15 residues. CDR3 protein: CASSQTGSRNTEAFF. CDR3 nucleotide sequence: TGCGCCAGCAGCCAGACAGGGAGTAGGAACACTGAAGCTTTCTTT.

V gene TRBV3-1 (or the pseudogene TRBV3-2) combines with J gene TRBJ2-2; unclear D gene. CDR1 is LGHDT and CDR2 is YNNKEL in the germline V gene (reference sequence). Trimming stripped 1 base from V and 6 bases from J, with 6 bases between. CDR3 size: 13 residues. This chain's CDR3 is CASSQGSAGELFF. CDR3 DNA sequence: TGTGCCAGCAGCCAAGGGTCAGCCGGGGAGCTGTTTTTT.

This clone has only a few counts. The chain has TRBV3-1 (or the pseudogene TRBV3-2) and TRBJ2-7; D may be TRBD1 (7 bases). Trimming took 3 bases from V and 2 from J, leaving 11 bases between them. Germline CDR1 reads LGHDT; CDR2 reads YNNKEL (reference sequence). There are 14 residues in the CDR3. DNA for the CDR3: TGTGCCAGCAGCCAGGCGGGACAGACCTACGAGCAGTACTTC. Translated, it gives CASSQAGQTYEQYF.

The chain joins TRBV7-9 to TRBJ1-2; D uncertain. V lost 3 bases, J lost 0 bases, and 11 bases lay in between. This CDR3 is built from 15 residues. Germline CDR1 is SEHNR and CDR2 is FQNEAQ (reference sequence). The CDR3 loop is CASSLTSRANYGYTF. CDR3 sequence (DNA): TGTGCCAGCAGCTTGACTTCCCGGGCTAACTATGGCTACACCTTC.

The V gene is TRBV2, the J gene TRBJ1-4; possibly TRBD1 for D (6 bases). The CDR3 loop spans 14 amino acids. V was trimmed by 6 bases and J by 8 bases, leaving 16 bases between them. Germline values: CDR1 SNHLY, CDR2 FYNNEI. CDR3 nucleotides: TGTGCCAGCAGAACAACAGGGCTAGGCGAAAAACTGTTTTTT. Protein: CASRTTGLGEKLFF. Drawing the rest from reference TRBV2 and TRBJ1-4, the complete variable domain is EPEVTQTPSHQVTQMGQEVILRCVPISNHLYFYWYRQILGQKVEFLVSFYNNEISEKSEIFDDQFSVERPDGSNFTLKIRSTKLEDSAMYFCASRTTGLGEKLFFGSGTQLSVL.

This clone has only one observation. The CDR3 nucleotides are TGTGCCATCAGTGCGCAGGGACCCTATGGCTACACCTTC. Its protein product is CAISAQGPYGYTF. The chain has TRBV10-3 and TRBJ1-2, with TRBD1 as a possible D gene (5 bases). Trimming left V 4 bases short and J 4 bases short, with 10 bases between. The CDR3 totals 13 residues. Germline V gene lookup returns CDR1 ENHRY and CDR2 SYGVKD.

The rearrangement links TRBV7-2 to TRBJ2-7; possibly TRBD2 for D (5 bases). The CDR3 runs to 12 residues. Germline V gene data show CDR1 as SGHTA and CDR2 as FQGNSA. The ends were cut back, 3 bases at V and 4 bases at J, with 7 bases in the middle. The DNA of the CDR3 is TGTGCCAGCAGCTTCCGGGGTTACGAGCAGTACTTC. The encoded protein is CASSFRGYEQYF.

The J gene is TRBJ1-1, the V gene TRBV2; 8 bases match TRBD1. This CDR3 spans 15 amino acids. After removal of 8 bases from V and 0 bases from J, the junction contained 8 bases not matched to a gene. Germline lookup yields CDR1 SNHLY and CDR2 FYNNEI. The CDR3 loop is CASGTGRPMNTEAFF. DNA of the CDR3: TGTGCCAGCGGGACAGGACGCCCTATGAACACTGAAGCTTTCTTT.

The genes are TRBV5-6 and TRBJ1-2; maybe TRBD1 (6 bases). Germline lookup yields CDR1 SGHDT and CDR2 YYEEEE. Trimming removed 2 bases at V and 2 bases at J, with 10 bases between. CDR3 size: 14 residues. DNA of the CDR3: TGTGCCAGCAGCTTCTTACAGGGAAACTATGGCTACACCTTC. Its protein product is CASSFLQGNYGYTF.

J is TRBJ1-6 and V is TRBV9; the D is unclear. The CDR3 sequence is 13 residues long. Trimming left V 2 bases short and J 9 bases short, with 9 bases between. Germline CDR1 reads SGDLS; CDR2 reads YYNGEE. The CDR3 loop is CASSVGVSSPLHF. CDR3 nucleotides: TGTGCCAGCAGCGTTGGGGTTAGTTCACCCCTCCACTTT.

The chain joins TRBV7-2 to TRBJ1-1; unclear D gene. This CDR3 spans 13 amino acids. Trimming removed 2 bases at V and 0 bases at J, with 4 bases between. The germline V gene has CDR1 SGHTA and CDR2 FQGNSA. The CDR3 nucleotides are TGTGCCAGCAGCTTAAGCGTGAACACTGAAGCTTTCTTT. This translates into CASSLSVNTEAFF.

This chain connects TRBV12-3 or TRBV12-4 to TRBJ2-7, with D unclear. This CDR3 is built from 12 residues. V gave up 7 bases and J gave up 4 bases, with 11 bases separating them. Written as DNA, the CDR3 is TGTGCCAGCACTAGATGGGGATACGAGCAGTACTTC. It translates to CASTRWGYEQYF.

The chain carries TRBV30 and TRBJ1-2; tentative D call: TRBD1 (6 bases). The V gene lost 1 base and the J gene lost 2 bases, with 17 bases spanning the gap. The CDR3 has 16 amino acids. Germline CDR1 reads GTSNPN; CDR2 reads SVGIG (reference sequence). CDR3 region: CAWSGGSGAANYGYTF. CDR3 nucleotide sequence: TGTGCCTGGAGTGGGGGATCGGGGGCAGCGAACTATGGCTACACCTTC.

This clone was seen just once. The J gene is TRBJ1-4, the V gene TRBV14, with 10 positions matching TRBD1. Germline values: CDR1 SGHDN, CDR2 FVKESK. V shed 1 base, J shed 7 bases, and the junction held 3 bases outside the gene matches. The CDR3 loop spans 15 amino acids. For the CDR3, the DNA is TGTGCCAGCAGCCAAGCTTGGACAGGGGGTGAAAAACTGTTTTTT. It translates to CASSQAWTGGEKLFF.

V is TRBV30 and J is TRBJ2-5; 10 positions agree with TRBD2. Trimming removed 1 base from V and 1 base from J; junction bases left unmatched: 3. This CDR3 contains 15 residues. In germline, CDR1 is GTSNPN, CDR2 SVGIG (reference sequence). CDR3 residues: CAWSDGLAVQETQYF. The CDR3 region has the DNA TGTGCCTGGAGTGACGGACTAGCGGTCCAAGAGACCCAGTACTTC.

This clone turned up a few times. CDR3 DNA: TGCGCCAGCAGCCACCCGAGTAGGGATCGGTATCAGCCCCAGCATTTT. It specifies CASSHPSRDRYQPQHF. The chain combines TRBV4-1 with TRBJ1-5; unclear D gene. This CDR3 has 16 residues. Trimming took 3 bases from V and 5 from J, leaving 17 bases between them. Germline lookup yields CDR1 MGHRA and CDR2 YSYEKL.

This chain connects TRBV20-1 to TRBJ1-2, with unresolved D. Germline loops: CDR1 DFQATT, CDR2 SNEGSKA (reference sequence). Trimming removed 5 bases from V and 7 bases from J, with 8 bases in between. This CDR3 has 10 amino acids. Here the CDR3 reads CSAEWGGYTF. In nucleotides, the CDR3 is TGCAGTGCTGAGTGGGGTGGCTACACCTTC.

In DNA form, the CDR3 reads TGCGCCAGCCAGGGGAAAGACTATGGCTACACCTTC. Its translation is CASQGKDYGYTF. The V call is TRBV5-1, the J call TRBJ1-2; D perhaps matches TRBD1 (6 bases). Trimming left V 7 bases short and J 3 bases short, with 10 bases between. The V gene's germline CDR1 is SGHRS and CDR2 YFSETQ. The CDR3 sequence is 12 residues long.

The chain has TRBV27 and TRBJ2-7, with 9 bases fitting TRBD1. Germline CDR1 MNHEY, CDR2 SMNVEV (reference sequence). V shed 4 bases and J 5 bases; nucleotides not matched to a gene: 3. This CDR3 is 13 amino acids long. CDR3 nucleotides: TGTGCCAGCAGTTCCGGACAGGGGAACGAGCAGTACTTC. It yields the protein CASSSGQGNEQYF.